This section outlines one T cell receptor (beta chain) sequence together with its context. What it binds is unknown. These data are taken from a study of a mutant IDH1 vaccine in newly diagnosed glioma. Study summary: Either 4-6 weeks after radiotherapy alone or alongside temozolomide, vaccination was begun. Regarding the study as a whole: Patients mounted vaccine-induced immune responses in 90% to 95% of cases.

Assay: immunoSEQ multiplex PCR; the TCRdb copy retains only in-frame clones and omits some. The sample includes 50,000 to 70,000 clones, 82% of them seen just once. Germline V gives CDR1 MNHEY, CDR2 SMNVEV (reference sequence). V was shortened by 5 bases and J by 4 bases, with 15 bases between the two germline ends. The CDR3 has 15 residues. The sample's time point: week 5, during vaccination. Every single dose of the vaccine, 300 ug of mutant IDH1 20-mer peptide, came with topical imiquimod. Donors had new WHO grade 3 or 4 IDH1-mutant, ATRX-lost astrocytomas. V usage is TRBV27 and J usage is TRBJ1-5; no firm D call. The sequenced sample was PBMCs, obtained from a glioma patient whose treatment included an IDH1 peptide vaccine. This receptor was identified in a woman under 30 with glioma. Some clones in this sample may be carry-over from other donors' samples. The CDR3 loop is CASSPSERPNQPQHF. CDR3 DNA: TGTGCCAGCAGTCCCTCTGAGCGCCCAAATCAGCCCCAGCATTTT.